This TCR beta chain comes out of a study of Graves' ophthalmopathy and Graves' hyperthyroidism. The PBMC fraction was derived from more than 8 ml of fresh peripheral blood. In its sample, this clonotype was seen many times. The V gene's germline CDR1 is GTSNPN and CDR2 SVGIG (reference sequence). CDR3 length: 14 residues. Trimming cost V 5 bases and J 5 bases, with 19 bases left between them. Amplification targeted the TCR beta CDR3 regions, with RNA transcripts as the source material. An initial RT-PCR round employing HTBI primers preceded a second-round multiplex PCR. TCRdb fed the multiplex PCR reads into MiXCR, producing one record per CDR3 protein. Seen here are 200,000 to 250,000 distinct CDR3 sequences, around a fifth observed once, and the top ten hold around 45%.

The sequencing sample was made of peripheral blood. This clonotype was sampled from a woman between 45 and 60 years old with Graves' ophthalmopathy. The V call is TRBV30, the J call TRBJ2-7, with TRBD1 as a possible D gene (6 bases). The CDR3 here is CAWDTGSQGHEQYF. CDR3 nucleotides: TGTGCCTGGGATACAGGGTCTCAAGGCCACGAGCAGTACTTC.